The 28 T cell receptor beta chains below come from one sample, sequenced in a study of blood T cell repertoires in COVID-19. Generated by immunoSEQ multiplex PCR, the TCRdb table keeps only in-frame clones and is missing some. The sample shows hundreds of thousands of clones, more than 90% of them seen only once. The sample consisted of PBMCs or T cells enriched from blood (not recorded which). The receptors derive from a man aged 55 to 70 who had recovered from COVID-19.

The chain carries TRBV9 and TRBJ2-5; weak D call: TRBD1 (6 bases). CDR1 is SGDLS, CDR2 YYNGEE, per germline. The CDR3 is 16 residues long. V gave up 0 bases and J gave up 1 base, with 13 bases separating them. The CDR3 region has the DNA TGTGCCAGCAGCGTAGGGATTAGGACAGTCCAAGAGACCCAGTACTTC. The encoded protein is CASSVGIRTVQETQYF.

The chain joins TRBV6-4 to TRBJ1-5; 9 positions match TRBD1. CDR3 length: 15 residues. The trim removed 2 bases at V and 5 bases at J, leaving 4 bases unmatched. The germline V gene has CDR1 MRHNA and CDR2 SNTAGT. In DNA form, the CDR3 reads TGTGCCAGCAGTGACCGGGACAGGGTTGATCAGCCCCAGCATTTT. It encodes CASSDRDRVDQPQHF.

The chain recombines TRBV2 with TRBJ1-1; unclear D gene. This CDR3 region has 11 residues. The ends were cut back, 7 bases at V and 1 base at J, with 4 bases in the middle. CDR1 and CDR2 (germline): SNHLY, FYNNEI. CDR3 sequence (DNA): TGTGCCAGCACAGGGAACACTGAAGCTTTCTTT. Translating gives CASTGNTEAFF.

This chain links TRBV9 with TRBJ1-1; 8 bases map to TRBD1. V was clipped by 0 bases and J by 3 bases; unmatched bases: 7. Germline-derived CDR1 and CDR2 are SGDLS and YYNGEE. The length of the CDR3 is 16 residues. The DNA for the CDR3 is TGTGCCAGCAGCGTAGGCCTGACAGGGGATCACACTGAAGCTTTCTTT. It translates to CASSVGLTGDHTEAFF.

The V and J genes are TRBV7-8 and TRBJ2-1, with D unclear. Trimming took 2 bases from V and 9 from J, leaving 17 bases between them. Germline CDR1 SGHVS, CDR2 FQNEAQ. The CDR3 has 15 residues. Here the CDR3 reads CASSLKAPQDGEQFF. In DNA form, the CDR3 reads TGTGCCAGCAGCTTAAAGGCTCCTCAGGATGGTGAGCAGTTCTTC.

The CDR3 reads CASGPLDRNTEAFF. In DNA, the CDR3 is TGTGCTAGTGGTCCCTTAGATAGGAACACTGAAGCTTTCTTT. The chain combines TRBV12-5 with TRBJ1-1; D call uncertain. In germline, CDR1 is LGHNT, CDR2 FRNRAP. V was pared by 5 bases and J by 1 base, with 11 bases between. The CDR3 sequence is 14 residues long.

Only one count was recorded for this clone. The chain uses TRBV7-8 and TRBJ2-7, with 7 bases matching TRBD2. The germline V gene has CDR1 SGHVS and CDR2 FQNEAQ. Unmatched junction bases numbered 10, after V lost 5 bases and J lost 6 bases. There are 14 residues in the CDR3. DNA of the CDR3: TGTGCCAGCAGCCTTAGACTAGCCCGCTTCGAGCAGTACTTC. Its translation: CASSLRLARFEQYF.

Points on this clone: The sample contains more than one DNA sequence encoding this CDR3. V usage is TRBV19 and J usage is TRBJ1-1; D gene ambiguous. The length of the CDR3 is 14 residues. Germline CDR1 is LNHDA and CDR2 is SQIVND (reference sequence). Trimming took off 3 bases at V and 1 base at J, with 9 bases between the two ends. CDR3 nucleotides: TGTGCCAGTAGTATTGGGCAGCCGAACACTGAAGCTTTCTTT. Its translation: CASSIGQPNTEAFF. Variable domain in full (rest from reference TRBV19 and TRBJ1-1): DGGITQSPKYLFRKEGQNVTLSCEQNLNHDAMYWYRQDPGQGLRLIYYSQIVNDFQKGDIAEGYSVSREKKESFPLTVTSAQKNPTAFYLCASSIGQPNTEAFFGQGTRLTVV.

The J gene is TRBJ2-1, the V gene TRBV27, with D tentatively TRBD2 (5 bases). Looked up from germline, CDR1 is MNHEY and CDR2 is SMNVEV (reference sequence). The germline V and J ends were trimmed by 4 bases and 2 bases, with 12 bases remaining between them. This CDR3 region has 15 residues. In DNA, the CDR3 is TGTGCCAGCAGTTACGGGGTGAACGCCTACAATGAGCAGTTCTTC. Its protein is CASSYGVNAYNEQFF.

The rearrangement joins TRBV10-2 to TRBJ2-7; weak D call: TRBD1 (6 bases). Germline-derived CDR1 and CDR2 are WSHSY and SAAADI. This CDR3 has 13 amino acids. V was clipped by 7 bases and J by 3 bases, with 13 bases between them. The CDR3 spells CASIGAGDYEQYF. Written as DNA, the CDR3 is TGCGCCAGCATCGGGGCAGGGGACTACGAGCAGTACTTC.

The chain joins TRBV6-1 to TRBJ1-6; 7 bases align to TRBD1. The V segment lost 3 bases and the J segment 18 bases; nucleotides outside the gene matches: 11. Germline CDR1 is MNHNS and CDR2 is SASEGT. This CDR3 is built from 13 residues. The CDR3: CASSDRPGQWTHF. In DNA, the CDR3 is TGTGCCAGCAGTGACCGACCGGGACAGTGGACCCACTTT.

The sample holds a few counts of this clone. The J gene is TRBJ1-2, the V gene TRBV7-9; 8 bases line up with TRBD1. CDR3 length: 16 residues. V shed 4 bases, J shed 2 bases, and the junction held 9 bases outside the gene matches. Germline V lookup: CDR1 SEHNR, CDR2 FQNEAQ (reference sequence). The CDR3 is CASSSTGQGKNYGYTF. In DNA, the CDR3 is TGTGCCAGCAGCTCTACCGGACAGGGAAAAAACTATGGCTACACCTTC.

J is TRBJ2-3 and V is TRBV11-3, with 7 bases that match TRBD1. This CDR3 is 15 amino acids long. V was pared by 5 bases and J by 1 base, with 6 bases of the junction left unmatched. CDR1 SGHNT and CDR2 YENEEA come from the germline V gene. CDR3 DNA: TGTGCCAGCAGCCACCAGGGGGTTCGCACAGATACGCAGTATTTT. Its translation is CASSHQGVRTDTQYF.

The chain couples TRBV6-6 to TRBJ1-1; weak D call: TRBD1 (6 bases). Trimming pared 2 bases from V and 10 bases from J, leaving 17 bases between. The CDR3 is 14 residues long. Germline V CDR1 and CDR2: MNHNY, SVGAGI (reference sequence). CDR3 sequence reads: CASSYEDSSRGAFF. The CDR3 DNA follows: TGTGCCAGCAGTTACGAAGACAGTTCCAGGGGAGCTTTCTTT.

The rearrangement links TRBV19 to TRBJ1-3, with D possibly matching TRBD1 (6 bases). Germline V gene sequence: CDR1 LNHDA, CDR2 SQIVND (reference sequence). The CDR3 is 14 amino acids. V lost 6 bases and J lost 4, with 13 bases in between. The CDR3 region has the DNA TGTGCCAGTAGCTACACAGGGTCCGGAAACACCATATATTTT. It specifies CASSYTGSGNTIYF. Complete variable domain (other parts from reference TRBV19 and TRBJ1-3): DGGITQSPKYLFRKEGQNVTLSCEQNLNHDAMYWYRQDPGQGLRLIYYSQIVNDFQKGDIAEGYSVSREKKESFPLTVTSAQKNPTAFYLCASSYTGSGNTIYFGEGSWLTVV.

V usage is TRBV27 and J usage is TRBJ2-2, with 9 positions matching TRBD1. The V and J ends lost 4 bases and 1 base, in that order; junction bases with no gene match: 4. The length of the CDR3 is 16 residues. Germline V lookup: CDR1 MNHEY, CDR2 SMNVEV (reference sequence). Here the CDR3 reads CASSSNRGRNTGELFF. CDR3 sequence (DNA): TGTGCCAGCAGTTCGAACAGGGGGCGGAACACCGGGGAGCTGTTTTTT.

V and J are TRBV27 and TRBJ1-5, with D possibly TRBD1 on 6 matching bases. CDR1 is MNHEY, CDR2 SMNVEV, per germline (reference sequence). V was cut by 1 base and J by 0 bases, with 19 bases left in between. The CDR3 is 19 amino acids. As DNA, the CDR3 is TGTGCCAGCAGTTTATTTGGACAGCGGGGGACCCTTAGCAATCAGCCCCAGCATTTT. It codes for CASSLFGQRGTLSNQPQHF.

The V call is TRBV11-3, the J call TRBJ2-3; D might be TRBD1 (5 bases). CDR3 length equals 17 residues. V gave up 1 base and J gave up 7 bases, with 21 bases separating them. The germline V gene has CDR1 SGHNT and CDR2 YENEEA. The CDR3 here is CASSLVLGPPGLNTQYF. CDR3 bases: TGTGCCAGCAGCTTAGTACTGGGGCCGCCCGGTTTGAATACGCAGTATTTT.

The CDR3: CASSPGLAVPPQETQYF. CDR3 bases: TGTGCCAGCAGCCCGGGACTAGCGGTACCCCCACAAGAGACCCAGTACTTC. This chain connects TRBV11-3 to TRBJ2-5, with 11 bases that match TRBD2. The CDR3 sequence is 17 residues long. Germline CDR1 SGHNT, CDR2 YENEEA. V dropped 5 bases and J dropped 2; count of bases not matched to a gene: 10.

This rearrangement joins TRBV15 to TRBJ1-4; a weak D match, TRBD1 (5 bases). This CDR3 comprises 15 residues. Germline CDR1 LNHNV, CDR2 YYDKDF (reference sequence). The germline V and J ends were trimmed by 0 bases and 0 bases, with 5 bases remaining between them. The CDR3 sequence is CATSREGATNEKLFF. The CDR3 DNA sequence: TGTGCCACCAGCAGAGAAGGGGCAACTAATGAAAAACTGTTTTTT.

The chain couples TRBV19 to TRBJ2-1, with TRBD1 as a possible D gene (6 bases). In germline, CDR1 is LNHDA, CDR2 SQIVND (reference sequence). This CDR3 contains 13 residues. Trimming shortened V by 3 bases and J by 10 bases, and 13 bases separated the two germline ends. The CDR3 sequence: CASSMRTVREQFF. CDR3 sequence (DNA): TGTGCCAGTAGTATGAGGACAGTCCGAGAGCAGTTCTTC.

J is TRBJ1-6 and V is TRBV12-3 or TRBV12-4, with 8 bases that match TRBD1. V was pared by 5 bases and J by 11 bases, with 5 bases of the junction left unmatched. The CDR3 consists of 13 residues. CDR3 in amino acids: CASSRQGFTPLHF. The CDR3 nucleotides are TGTGCCAGCAGTCGACAGGGGTTTACACCCCTCCACTTT.

The chain recombines TRBV15 with TRBJ1-2; maybe TRBD1 (5 bases). Trimming stripped 0 bases from V and 4 bases from J, with 12 bases between. Germline CDR1 LNHNV, CDR2 YYDKDF (reference sequence). The CDR3 loop spans 15 amino acids. The CDR3 reads CATSRDTSRVYGYTF. The CDR3 DNA sequence: TGTGCCACCAGCAGAGATACATCCAGGGTCTATGGCTACACCTTC.

This chain uses TRBV29-1 with TRBJ1-2; D ambiguous. CDR1 SQVTM and CDR2 ANQGSEA come from the germline V gene. Trimming cost V 0 bases and J 4 bases, with 12 bases left between them. The CDR3 has 14 residues. Written as DNA, the CDR3 is TGCAGCGTTGAAGATCGCGGCACTGGCTATGGCTACACCTTC. Residues: CSVEDRGTGYGYTF.

The chain links TRBV11-3 to TRBJ2-2; a weak D match, TRBD2 (6 bases). V was cut by 2 bases and J by 6 bases, with 10 bases left in between. CDR3 length: 14 amino acids. In germline, CDR1 is SGHNT, CDR2 YENEEA. This chain's CDR3 is CASSLWGEAGELFF. The DNA of the CDR3 is TGTGCCAGCAGCTTATGGGGGGAGGCCGGGGAGCTGTTTTTT.

This clone is a singleton in its sample. The gene calls are TRBV27 and TRBJ1-2, with TRBD1 matching 10 bases. CDR1 and CDR2 from the germline V gene are MNHEY and SMNVEV (reference sequence). The CDR3 covers 13 residues. The trim removed 8 bases at V and 1 base at J, leaving 1 base unmatched. The CDR3 protein is CASRTGGNYGYTF. The CDR3 DNA follows: TGTGCCAGCCGGACAGGGGGTAACTATGGCTACACCTTC.

The J gene is TRBJ2-7, the V gene TRBV7-9; TRBD2 matches at 7 bases. Per germline, CDR1 SEHNR and CDR2 FQNEAQ (reference sequence). V lost 1 base to trimming and J lost 1 base; unmatched junction nucleotides: 4. CDR3 length equals 15 residues. The CDR3 DNA follows: TGTGCCAGCAGCTTAGTCGCTAGCGGTTCCTACGAGCAGTACTTC. Residues: CASSLVASGSYEQYF.

The chain combines TRBV4-3 with TRBJ2-1, with TRBD2 matching over 8 bases. V gave up 1 base and J gave up 8 bases; unmatched junction bases: 13. This CDR3 comprises 17 residues. Germline lookup yields CDR1 LGHNA and CDR2 YSLEER. CDR3 nucleotide sequence: TGCGCCAGCAGCCAAGTATGGAAGACGGGGGGGCACTATGAGCAGTTCTTC. Protein product: CASSQVWKTGGHYEQFF.